This T cell receptor beta chain was captured in a study of PD-L1 blockade in urothelial cancer (dated 2017 in TCRdb). Background on the whole study: Every patient began therapy in 2014 and was given atezolizumab 1,200 mg intravenously every 3 weeks. About 85% of the roughly 29 patients were males with bladder-origin urothelial cancer, and 18 of 29 reported a prior smoking history. An ECOG performance status of 0 or 1 was recorded for the patients, and 0 to 3 prior chemotherapy regimens had been received by the patients. Blood samples were analyzed 3 weeks after the start of treatment (second dose) and 6 weeks after the start of treatment. A median of roughly 140,000 T cells and some 82,000 unique TCRs was obtained from blood samples, and a median clonality of around 0.08 was observed. The study was an exploratory multi-omic analysis of somatic, immune and clinical correlates of response to PD-L1 blockade with atezolizumab in urothelial cancer. Pretreatment tumor samples and matched peripheral blood, collected serially before and after atezolizumab treatment, underwent TCR sequencing. Progression-free survival longer than 6 months counted as durable clinical benefit, and TCR features were additionally tested against both progression-free and overall survival. Whole exome sequencing and RNA sequencing of pretreatment tumors were performed alongside TCR sequencing in the same patients. Durable clinical benefit was achieved by nine patients but not by the remaining 20. Pretreatment blood TCR-seq was available for 27 to 30 patients, at least one posttreatment blood collection was obtained for some 24 patients, and tumor TCR-seq was available for some 24 patients. Overall study results and their limits: Improved progression-free and overall survival was associated with having pretreatment peripheral blood TCR clonality below the median. Small sample size (n ≈ 30) and many exploratory analyses mean the results are intended to be hypothesis-generating. Patients with durable benefit showed greater expansion of tumor-associated TCR clones in peripheral blood 3 weeks after starting treatment (n ≈ 22, p = 0.022).

Interpreted using the paper, the time point label stands for: pretreatment peripheral blood. A cohort of around 28 patients with locally advanced or metastatic urothelial carcinoma, treated at Memorial Sloan Kettering on a trial protocol, was included. Peripheral blood mononuclear cells were collected pretreatment and during treatment, with between 1 and 8 total time points per patient. The Qiagen DNeasy Blood extraction kit was used to purify genomic DNA from total PBMCs and from tumor samples. PBMCs were collected pretreatment and during treatment, and were isolated and stored as previously described. Synthetic TCR analog templates were spiked into each PCR so that absolute template abundance could be estimated from read counts. Using the immunoSEQ assay, TCRbeta CDR3 regions were amplified from genomic DNA with bias-controlled V and J gene primers. Sequencing of rearranged TCRbeta segments was done at approximately 20X coverage. The paper's data handling went like this. Clustering was used to correct sequencing errors, and CDR3s were annotated against IMGT so that V, D and J genes could be assigned. Out-of-frame and stop-codon sequences were excluded, and only productive TCRbeta rearrangements were used in downstream analyses. Clonality was computed as one minus Shannon entropy normalized by the log of the number of unique productive sequences. Fisher's exact test with Benjamini-Hochberg correction, at a threshold of adjusted p below 0.01, was used to find clones that differed between time points or between blood and tumor. TCRdb provides this immuneACCESS table in a form limited to in-frame rearrangements. Some clones are lacking; in checked studies, under half of them reflect an unresolved V gene, and why the rest are absent is not known. The V and J calls and clone size are taken from that table; D and trimming were inferred from the DNA. The sample profile shows 40,000 to 55,000 clones; around 84% of them were found once. The ten most abundant clones make up roughly 20% of the sample.

Note on this clone: Its antigen is still unknown. No quality values exist for individual bases; no much larger clone is one base distant.

The CDR3 covers 13 residues, taking in both the cysteine and the phenylalanine. Just CDR3 DNA is preserved here, 39 bases in frame from base 1. The germline V gene (reference sequence) yields MNHEY for CDR1 and SMNVEV for CDR2. Between the V and J ends, shortened by 5 bases and 7 bases respectively, the junction contains 14 bases. The TCR originated in a man aged 55 to 70 with urothelial cancer. The chain uses TRBV27 and TRBJ1-2, with TRBD1 tentatively as D gene (6 bases match). Here the sequenced sample was PBMCs, taken around atezolizumab (anti-PD-L1) treatment. Here the CDR3 is given as CASSPQGFGGYTF. The sequenced DNA: TGTGCCAGCAGTCCCCAGGGGTTTGGTGGCTACACCTTC.